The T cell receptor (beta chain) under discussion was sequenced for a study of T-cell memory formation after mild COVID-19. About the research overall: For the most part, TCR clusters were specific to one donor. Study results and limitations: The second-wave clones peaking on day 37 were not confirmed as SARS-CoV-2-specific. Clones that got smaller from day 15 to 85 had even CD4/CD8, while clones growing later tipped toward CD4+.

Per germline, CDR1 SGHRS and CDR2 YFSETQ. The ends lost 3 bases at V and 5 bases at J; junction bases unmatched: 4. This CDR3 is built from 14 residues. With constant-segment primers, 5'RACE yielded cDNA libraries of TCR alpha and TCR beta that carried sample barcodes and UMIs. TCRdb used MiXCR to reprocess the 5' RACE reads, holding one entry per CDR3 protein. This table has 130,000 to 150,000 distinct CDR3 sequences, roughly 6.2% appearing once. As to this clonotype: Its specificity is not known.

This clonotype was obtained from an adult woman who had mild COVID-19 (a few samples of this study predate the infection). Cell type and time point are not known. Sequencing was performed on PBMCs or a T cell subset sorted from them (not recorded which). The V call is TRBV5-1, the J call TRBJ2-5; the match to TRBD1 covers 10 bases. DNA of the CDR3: TGCGCCAGCAGCTCGGGACAGGGGAGCGAGACCCAGTACTTC. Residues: CASSSGQGSETQYF. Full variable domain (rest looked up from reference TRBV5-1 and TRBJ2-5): KAGVTQTPRYLIKTRGQQVTLSCSPISGHRSVSWYQQTPGQGLQFLFEYFSETQRNKGNFPGRFSGRQFSNSRSEMNVSTLELGDSALYLCASSSGQGSETQYFGPGTRLLVL.